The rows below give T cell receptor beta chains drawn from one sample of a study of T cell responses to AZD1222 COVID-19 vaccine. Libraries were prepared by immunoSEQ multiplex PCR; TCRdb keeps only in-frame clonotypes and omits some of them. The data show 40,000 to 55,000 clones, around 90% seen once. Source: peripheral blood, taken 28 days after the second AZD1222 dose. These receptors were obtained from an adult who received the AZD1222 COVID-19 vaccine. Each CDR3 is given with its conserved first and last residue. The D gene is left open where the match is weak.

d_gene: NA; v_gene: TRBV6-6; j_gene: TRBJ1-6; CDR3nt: TGTGCCAGCAGCACCGTCTTTGTCCCTTCACCCCTCCACTTT; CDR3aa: CASSTVFVPSPLHF
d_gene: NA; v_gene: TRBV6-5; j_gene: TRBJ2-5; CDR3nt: TGTGCCAGCAGGTCAGGGCGGGAGACCCAGTACTTC; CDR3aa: CASRSGRETQYF
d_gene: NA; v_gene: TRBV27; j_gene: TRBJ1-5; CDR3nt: TGTGCCAGCCGAAGAGTGGGAAATCAGCCCCAGCATTTT; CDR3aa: CASRRVGNQPQHF
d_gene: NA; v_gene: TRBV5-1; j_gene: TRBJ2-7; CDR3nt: TGCGCCAGCAGCTTGGGGGGATTGTCCTACGAGCAGTACTTC; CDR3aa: CASSLGGLSYEQYF
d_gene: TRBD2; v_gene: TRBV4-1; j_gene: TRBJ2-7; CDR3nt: TGCGCCAGCAGCCAAGAGTGGAGCCTAGCGGGCTACGAGCAGTACTTC; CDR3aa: CASSQEWSLAGYEQYF
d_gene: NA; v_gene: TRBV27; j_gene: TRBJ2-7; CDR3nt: TGTGCCAGCAGTCCTTACTCCGGGGCCGAGCAGTACTTC; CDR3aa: CASSPYSGAEQYF
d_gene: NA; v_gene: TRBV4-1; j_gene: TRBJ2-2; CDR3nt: TGCGCCAGCAGCCAAGACGTTCACAGCTTCGGGACCTCGAACACCGGGGAGCTGTTTTTT; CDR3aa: CASSQDVHSFGTSNTGELFF
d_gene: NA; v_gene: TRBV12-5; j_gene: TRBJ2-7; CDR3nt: TGTGCTAGTGGTCCCGGTGGGACCGATGCCTACGAGCAGTACTTC; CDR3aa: CASGPGGTDAYEQYF
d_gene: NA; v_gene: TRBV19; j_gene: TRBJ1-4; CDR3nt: TGTGCCAGTACCCAGTTTCCACGGGGTGAAAAACTGTTTTTT; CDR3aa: CASTQFPRGEKLFF
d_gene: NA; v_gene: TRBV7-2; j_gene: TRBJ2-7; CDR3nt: TGTGCCAGCAGCTTATTCGGAGCGAGACTAGGTTCCTACGAGCAGTACTTC; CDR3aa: CASSLFGARLGSYEQYF